This TCR beta chain stems from a study of blood T cells in healthy people across ages. Across the whole study: There was about one barcoded beta molecule captured by template switching per two T cells.

This clonotype was detected only a few times. PCR was performed a second time for about 7 to 12 cycles using a sample-barcoded 5' primer and a J-beta primer mix. Individual samples furnished no less than 2.5 million CDR3-containing paired-end reads apiece. TCRdb reprocessed the 5' RACE reads via MiXCR and lists one record per CDR3 protein. The table lists about 1.4 million distinct CDR3 sequences, around 59% of them singletons. Germline V CDR1 and CDR2: SQVTM, ANQGSEA. This CDR3 has 13 amino acids. Trimming stripped 0 bases from V and 4 bases from J, with 9 bases between. Sequencing used blood. The rearrangement uses TRBV29-1 and TRBJ1-2; a weak D match, TRBD1 (5 bases). The source of this sequence is a man between 18 and 29 years old in good health. DNA for the CDR3: TGCAGCGTTGAAGAAGGGGCAGCCTATGGCTACACCTTC. Amino acids: CSVEEGAAYGYTF.